This TCR beta chain was obtained from a study of lung T cells in sarcoidosis with Löfgren's syndrome (dated by TCRdb to 2016 to 2017). In the study overall: Sarcoidosis was characterized as a granulomatous, predominantly pulmonary disease marked by accumulation of CD4+ T cells in bronchoalveolar lavage fluid. The repertoire analyses centered on Lofgren's syndrome patients.

TCRdb shows the sequencer as Illumina MiSeq. TCRdb's own reprocessing of the public reads used fastp at Q25 and MiXCR and kept productive beta chains. Rows are combined by CDR3 protein, so each entry shows the most common genes and DNA. The sample table records tens of thousands of distinct CDR3 sequences; around 20% of these occur just once. The leading ten clones occupy about 2% of the sample. On the study overall, not on this receptor specifically: When alphabeta pairing was analyzed, TRAV12-1 tended to pair preferentially with TRBV2, and the resulting paired TCRs displayed CDR3 homology. Sharing of TRAV12-1 and TRBV2 CDR3 motifs among multiple Lofgren's syndrome patients was reported, suggesting public CD4+ TCR repertoires. Recognition of a sarcoidosis-associated antigen was only suggested, and the antigen itself remained putative and was not identified. Compared with control subjects, Lofgren's syndrome patients were reported to have TRAV12-1 and TRBV2 as the most expanded V gene segments.

At least ten counts were recorded for this clonotype. Which antigen it targets is not known. Per-base qualities were not stored, and no clone one base away is much larger. From the cysteine up to the phenylalanine, the CDR3 has a length of 12 residues. The kept DNA is CDR3 alone, 36 bases in frame from the first base. V is pared back by 5 bases and J by 10 bases, with 9 bases lying between the germline termini. The germline V gene provides CDR1 MNHNS and CDR2 SASEGT. Sequenced input: CD4+ T cells from PBMCs. The receptor chain draws on TRBV6-1 and TRBJ1-6; the D gene lacks a confident call. The source of this sequence is a human donor with sarcoidosis (Löfgren's syndrome or another form), or a control subject (not recorded which). The encoded CDR3 is CASSSGQSPLHF. Read as DNA, the sequence is TGTGCCAGCAGTTCCGGTCAATCACCCCTCCACTTT.